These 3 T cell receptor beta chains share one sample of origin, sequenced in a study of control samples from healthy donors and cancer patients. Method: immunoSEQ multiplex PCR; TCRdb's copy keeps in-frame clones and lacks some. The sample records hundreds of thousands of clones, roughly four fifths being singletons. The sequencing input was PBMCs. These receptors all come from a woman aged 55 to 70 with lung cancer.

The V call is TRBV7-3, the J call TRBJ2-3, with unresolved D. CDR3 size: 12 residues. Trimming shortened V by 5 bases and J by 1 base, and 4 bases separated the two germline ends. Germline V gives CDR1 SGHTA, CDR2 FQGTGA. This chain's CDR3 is CASSLGTDTQYF. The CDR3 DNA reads TGTGCCAGCAGCCTCGGCACAGATACGCAGTATTTT.

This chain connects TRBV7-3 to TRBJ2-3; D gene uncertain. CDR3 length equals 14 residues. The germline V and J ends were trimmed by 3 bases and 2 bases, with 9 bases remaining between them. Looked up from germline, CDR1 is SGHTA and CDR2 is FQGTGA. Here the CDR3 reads CASSFSQTTDTQYF. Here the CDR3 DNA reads TGTGCCAGCAGCTTCAGCCAGACCACAGATACGCAGTATTTT.

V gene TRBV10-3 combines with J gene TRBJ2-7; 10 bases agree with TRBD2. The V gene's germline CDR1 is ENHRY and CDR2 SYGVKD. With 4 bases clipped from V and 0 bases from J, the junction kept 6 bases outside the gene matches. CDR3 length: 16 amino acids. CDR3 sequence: CAISGAGTSASYEQYF. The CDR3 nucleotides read TGTGCCATCAGTGGGGCTGGGACTAGCGCCTCCTACGAGCAGTACTTC.